The 11 T cell receptor beta chains below were found in one sample sequenced in a study of blood T cell repertoires in COVID-19. Sequencing was performed with immunoSEQ multiplex PCR; in TCRdb, only in-frame clones are kept and a portion is missing. This table holds 60,000 to 70,000 clones, around 90% found once. The sample taken for sequencing was peripheral blood. Every receptor here comes from a human donor with active COVID-19. The donor label of this sample is uncertain.

The rearrangement links TRBV6-5 to TRBJ1-5; 9 nucleotides agree with TRBD1. This CDR3 has 15 residues. Unmatched junction bases numbered 7, after V lost 5 bases and J lost 5 bases. The germline gives CDR1 MNHEY, CDR2 SVGAGI. CDR3 in amino acids: CASSTRQGGDQPQHF. CDR3 in DNA: TGTGCCAGCAGTACCCGACAGGGGGGGGATCAGCCCCAGCATTTT.

This chain joins TRBV4-3 and TRBJ1-6; the D gene is possibly TRBD1 (6 bases). The CDR3 length is 13 residues. Trimming shortened V by 4 bases and J by 8 bases, and 9 bases separated the two germline ends. The germline gives CDR1 LGHNA, CDR2 YSLEER. The CDR3 coding sequence is TGCGCCAGCAGCCGTGGACAGTATTCACCCCTCCACTTT. Translating gives CASSRGQYSPLHF.

CDR3 coding DNA: TGTGCCAGCAGTCAAACAGGGGGCTTGACCGGGGAGCTGTTTTTT. It specifies CASSQTGGLTGELFF. The gene calls are TRBV6-5 and TRBJ2-2; 9 bases line up with TRBD1. The CDR3 runs 15 residues. Germline assignment: CDR1 MNHEY and CDR2 SVGAGI. V shed 5 bases and J 5 bases; nucleotides not matched to a gene: 6.

The chain combines TRBV5-1 with TRBJ2-6, with D maybe TRBD1 (5 bases). The CDR3 length is 15 residues. Trimming removed 4 bases from V and 2 bases from J, with 10 bases in between. Germline CDR1 and CDR2: SGHRS and YFSETQ. This CDR3 reads CASSQTETGANVLTF. CDR3 DNA: TGCGCCAGCAGCCAGACAGAGACTGGGGCCAACGTCCTGACTTTC.

The chain joins TRBV30 to TRBJ1-2; the D is unclear. With 2 bases removed from V and 8 bases from J, the gap between germline ends came to 15 bases. Germline-derived CDR1 and CDR2 are GTSNPN and SVGIG (reference sequence). This CDR3 has 13 amino acids. CDR3: CAWSLTPEMGYTF. The CDR3 region has the DNA TGTGCCTGGAGTTTGACCCCGGAGATGGGCTACACCTTC. The variable domain in full, with the rest retrieved from reference TRBV30 and TRBJ1-2, is SQTIHQWPATLVQPVGSPLSLECTVEGTSNPNLYWYRQAAGRGLQLLFYSVGIGQISSEVPQNLSASRPQDRQFILSSKKLLLSDSGFYLCAWSLTPEMGYTFGSGTRLTVV.

The chain is built from TRBV16 and TRBJ1-2; D possibly corresponds to TRBD1 (6 bases). V lost 2 bases, J lost 6 bases, and 16 bases lay in between. This CDR3 is 15 amino acids long. From germline, CDR1 is KGHSY and CDR2 FQNENV. The CDR3: CASSQVGGRTNGYTF. The CDR3 DNA reads as TGTGCCAGCAGCCAAGTAGGGGGACGGACCAATGGCTACACCTTC. Full variable domain (outside the CDR3, taken from reference TRBV16 and TRBJ1-2): GEEVAQTPKHLVRGEGQKAKLYCAPIKGHSYVFWYQQVLKNEFKFLISFQNENVFDETGMPKERFSAKCLPNSPCSLEIQATKLEDSAVYFCASSQVGGRTNGYTFGSGTRLTVV.

This chain joins TRBV4-1 and TRBJ2-1, with 9 bases aligning to TRBD1. This CDR3 spans 17 amino acids. Germline V gene lookup returns CDR1 MGHRA and CDR2 YSYEKL. Trimming at V came to 1 base and at J to 4 bases, leaving 8 bases not matched to a gene. The CDR3 sequence: CASSQGWGTGTYNEQFF. For the CDR3, the DNA is TGCGCCAGCAGCCAAGGTTGGGGGACAGGGACTTACAATGAGCAGTTCTTC.

This sequence joins TRBV11-3 and TRBJ2-5, with 7 positions matching TRBD2. CDR3 size: 14 residues. Germline values: CDR1 SGHNT, CDR2 YENEEA. Germline trimming cut 5 bases from V and 7 bases from J; bases unmatched to any gene: 10. The CDR3, as DNA: TGTGCCAGCAGCCCCCGGGACTACGGAGGGACCCAGTACTTC. Amino acid sequence: CASSPRDYGGTQYF. The complete variable domain, with remaining parts taken from reference TRBV11-3 and TRBJ2-5, reads EAGVVQSPRYKIIEKKQPVAFWCNPISGHNTLYWYLQNLGQGPELLIRYENEEAVDDSQLPKDRFSAERLKGVDSTLKIQPAELGDSAVYLCASSPRDYGGTQYFGPGTRLLVL.

The V and J genes are TRBV24-1 and TRBJ2-3; D might be TRBD2 (5 bases). This CDR3 region has 15 residues. Between the trimmed V and J ends, which lost 4 bases and 4 bases, there was a span of 14 bases. Germline values: CDR1 KGHDR, CDR2 SFDVKD. CDR3 loop: CATSDYTVGADTQYF. In nucleotides, the CDR3 is TGTGCCACCAGTGACTATACAGTGGGAGCAGATACGCAGTATTTT.

The genes are TRBV19 and TRBJ2-5; D is unresolved. This CDR3 is built from 15 residues. V was shortened by 4 bases and J by 5 bases, with 17 bases between the two germline ends. Germline V lookup: CDR1 LNHDA, CDR2 SQIVND (reference sequence). The CDR3 nucleotides are TGTGCCAGTAGTACACCCCGATCGGGTCAGGAGACCCAGTACTTC. Translation: CASSTPRSGQETQYF.

The V gene is TRBV5-6, the J gene TRBJ2-2; 8 bases fit TRBD1. This CDR3 has 16 amino acids. Germline V lookup: CDR1 SGHDT, CDR2 YYEEEE. The V and J ends lost 1 base and 1 base, in that order; junction bases with no gene match: 3. The CDR3 reads CASSLFGTGNTGELFF. The DNA for the CDR3 is TGTGCCAGCAGCTTGTTCGGGACAGGGAACACCGGGGAGCTGTTTTTT. Supplemented by reference TRBV5-6 and TRBJ2-2, the full variable domain reads DAGVTQSPTHLIKTRGQQVTLRCSPKSGHDTVSWYQQALGQGPQFIFQYYEEEERQRGNFPDRFSGHQFPNYSSELNVNALLLGDSALYLCASSLFGTGNTGELFFGEGSRLTVL.